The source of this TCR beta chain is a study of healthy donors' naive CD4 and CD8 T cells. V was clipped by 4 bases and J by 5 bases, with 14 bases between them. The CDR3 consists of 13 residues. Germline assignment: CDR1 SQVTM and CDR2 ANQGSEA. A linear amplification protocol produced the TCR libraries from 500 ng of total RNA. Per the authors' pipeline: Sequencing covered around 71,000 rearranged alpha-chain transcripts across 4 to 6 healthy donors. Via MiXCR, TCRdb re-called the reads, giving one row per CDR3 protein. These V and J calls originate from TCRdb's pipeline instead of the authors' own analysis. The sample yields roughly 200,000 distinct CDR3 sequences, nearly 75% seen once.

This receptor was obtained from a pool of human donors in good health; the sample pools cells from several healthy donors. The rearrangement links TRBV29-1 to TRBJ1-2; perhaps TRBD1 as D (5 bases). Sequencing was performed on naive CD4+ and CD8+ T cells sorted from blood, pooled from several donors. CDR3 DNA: TGCAGCGTTGTGCAGGGCCAAGAGTATGGCTACACCTTC. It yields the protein CSVVQGQEYGYTF.